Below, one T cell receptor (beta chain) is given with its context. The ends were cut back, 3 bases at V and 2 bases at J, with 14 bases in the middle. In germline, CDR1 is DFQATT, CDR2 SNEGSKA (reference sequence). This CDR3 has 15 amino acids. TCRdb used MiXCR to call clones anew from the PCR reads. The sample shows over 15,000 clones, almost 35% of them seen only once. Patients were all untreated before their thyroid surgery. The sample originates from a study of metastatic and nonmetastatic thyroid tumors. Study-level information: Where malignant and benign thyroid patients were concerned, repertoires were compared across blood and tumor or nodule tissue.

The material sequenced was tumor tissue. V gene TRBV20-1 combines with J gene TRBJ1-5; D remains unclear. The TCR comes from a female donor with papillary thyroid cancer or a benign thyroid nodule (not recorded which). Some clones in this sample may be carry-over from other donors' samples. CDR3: CSARVGEAGNQPQHF. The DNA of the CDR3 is TGCAGTGCTAGGGTCGGGGAGGCGGGCAATCAGCCCCAGCATTTT.